This entry describes one T cell receptor (beta chain). The CDR3 runs 13 residues. Trimming cost V 4 bases and J 5 bases, with 10 bases left between them. CDR1 and CDR2 (germline): SGHRS, YFSETQ. These data originate in a study of Ad26.COV2.S vaccination and SARS-CoV-2 variants. Study-wide context: Donor participated within the Ad26.COV2.S arm of the COV1001 trial.

As for treatment: some 19 received Ad26.COV2.S at low or high dose, single or two shots; 5 received placebo; per-sample allocation not given. Specimen acquisition occurred on day 63 following the initial vaccine or placebo injection. In Boston, an adult donor aged 18-55 years took part. TCRdb's table, derived via immunoSEQ multiplex PCR, lists solely in-frame clones and lacks some. The table shows roughly 400,000 clones, with roughly 91% occurring only once. V usage is TRBV5-1 and J usage is TRBJ1-5, with D perhaps TRBD1 (5 bases). The TCR originated in a person aged 18 to 59 who received the Ad26.COV2.S COVID-19 vaccine or a placebo. The sample was peripheral blood, taken in a trial of Ad26.COV2.S vaccine versus placebo. The chain's CDR3 is CASSAGGDQPQHF. CDR3 DNA: TGCGCCAGCAGCGCCGGAGGGGATCAGCCCCAGCATTTT.